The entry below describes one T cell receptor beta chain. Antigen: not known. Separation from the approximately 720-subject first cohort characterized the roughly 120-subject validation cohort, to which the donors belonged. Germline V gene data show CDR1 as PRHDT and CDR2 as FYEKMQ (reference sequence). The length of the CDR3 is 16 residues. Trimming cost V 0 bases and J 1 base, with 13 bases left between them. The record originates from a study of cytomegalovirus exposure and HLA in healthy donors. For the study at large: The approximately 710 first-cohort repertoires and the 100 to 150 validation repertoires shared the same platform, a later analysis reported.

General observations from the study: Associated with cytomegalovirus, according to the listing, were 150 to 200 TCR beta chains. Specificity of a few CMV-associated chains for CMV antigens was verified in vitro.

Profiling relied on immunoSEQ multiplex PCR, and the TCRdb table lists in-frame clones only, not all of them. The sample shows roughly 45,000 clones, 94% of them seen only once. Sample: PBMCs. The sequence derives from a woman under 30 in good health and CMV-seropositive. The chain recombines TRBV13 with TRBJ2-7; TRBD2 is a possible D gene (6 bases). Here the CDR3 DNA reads TGTGCCAGCAGCTTAGGCCTAGTGGGGGGTTCCTACGAGCAGTACTTC. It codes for CASSLGLVGGSYEQYF. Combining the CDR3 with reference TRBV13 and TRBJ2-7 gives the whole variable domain AAGVIQSPRHLIKEKRETATLKCYPIPRHDTVYWYQQGPGQDPQFLISFYEKMQSDKGSIPDRFSAQQFSDYHSELNMSSLELGDSALYFCASSLGLVGGSYEQYFGPGTRLTVT.